What follows is one T cell receptor (beta chain) and its context. The germline V gene encodes CDR1 GTSNPN and CDR2 SVGIG (reference sequence). The CDR3 consists of 12 residues. TCRdb keeps only in-frame clones here, not all; method: immunoSEQ multiplex PCR. The sample yields 13,000 or so clones, roughly 70% seen once. The data were taken from a study of chemoradiotherapy in HPV16-positive cancers. The chain employs TRBV30 and TRBJ2-3, with D possibly being TRBD1 or TRBD2 (5 bases each). This receptor was obtained from a human donor with HPV-associated anogenital cancer. Sample collection occurred from a patient who underwent chemoradiotherapy. This CDR3 reads CARGRGTDTQYF. The DNA of the CDR3 is TGTGCTCGGGGCAGGGGCACAGATACGCAGTATTTT.